These T cell receptor beta chains were read from a single sample in a study of blood T cell repertoires in COVID-19. Profiling relied on immunoSEQ multiplex PCR, and the TCRdb table lists in-frame clones only, not all of them. This sample yields 400,000 or so clones, of which around 90% are seen a single time; 0.65% to 1% belongs to the top ten. The sample taken for sequencing was peripheral blood. Source of these receptors: a man between 18 and 35 years old with COVID-19, enrolled during active disease. Each CDR3 is given with its conserved first and last residue. D genes are given only for firm matches. Not all rows give a size; the values are once, few, many and, for expanded clones, a class.

NA TRBJ2-1 TRBV19 TRBD2 TGTGCCAGTAGTCACGGGACTAGCGGTAGAAATGAGCAGTTCTTC CASSHGTSGRNEQFF
NA TRBJ1-4 TRBV3-1/TRBV3-2 TRBD1 TGTGCCAGCAGCCAAGATGGGACAGGGACGGGTGAAAAACTGTTTTTT CASSQDGTGTGEKLFF
NA TRBJ1-1 TRBV18 NA TGTGCCAGCTCACCACGCCAAATCGGACAGACCGTGAACACTGAAGCTTTCTTT CASSPRQIGQTVNTEAFF
NA TRBJ2-7 TRBV7-9 TRBD2 TGTGCCAGCAGCGCGACTCTAGCGGGGGCCTACGAGCAGTACTTC CASSATLAGAYEQYF
once TRBJ1-1 TRBV11-3 NA TGTGCCAGCAGCTTAGAACTGGGGGCGCGAACTGAAGCTTTCTTT CASSLELGARTEAFF
few TRBJ2-5 TRBV6-5 TRBD2 TGTGCCAGCAGGTGGACTAGCGGGAGACTAGAGACCCAGTACTTC CASRWTSGRLETQYF
NA TRBJ1-1 TRBV3-1/TRBV3-2 NA TGTGCCAGCAGCCAAGCGACAGGACGTGAAGCTTTCTTT CASSQATGREAFF
NA TRBJ2-3 TRBV19 NA TGTGCCAGTAGCGCCACGAGGCAGTATTTT CASSATRQYF
NA TRBJ2-2 TRBV5-1 TRBD1 TGCGCCAGCAGCTGGAGGACAGGAAACACCGGGGAGCTGTTTTTT CASSWRTGNTGELFF
NA TRBJ2-1 TRBV12-3/TRBV12-4 NA TGTGCCAGCAGTACTCTTGGTGAGCAGTTCTTC CASSTLGEQFF
once TRBJ2-5 TRBV4-1 TRBD1 TGCGCCAGCAGCCAAAACCTTGGCAGGGGGAGAGAAGAGACCCAGTACTTC CASSQNLGRGREETQYF
NA TRBJ1-2 TRBV12-3/TRBV12-4 NA TGTGCCAGCAGTCCCTCTTTATTCTATGGCTACACCTTC CASSPSLFYGYTF
NA TRBJ1-1 TRBV27 NA TGTGCCAGCAGTTTATCGGTAGGACAGGAAGCTTTCTTT CASSLSVGQEAFF
NA TRBJ2-7 TRBV7-3 NA TGTGCCAGCAGCCTCTCCCCTACCTACGAGCAGTACTTC CASSLSPTYEQYF
NA TRBJ1-5 TRBV4-2 TRBD1 TGTGCCAGCAGCCAAGAGACAGGGGGCTATCAGCCCCAGCATTTT CASSQETGGYQPQHF
NA TRBJ2-7 TRBV2 TRBD1 TGTGCCAGCAGGACAGGGGGAGGCTACGAGCAGTACTTC CASRTGGGYEQYF
NA TRBJ2-1 TRBV30 TRBD2 TGTGCCTGGAGAGCACTAGCGGCCTACAATGAGCAGTTCTTC CAWRALAAYNEQFF